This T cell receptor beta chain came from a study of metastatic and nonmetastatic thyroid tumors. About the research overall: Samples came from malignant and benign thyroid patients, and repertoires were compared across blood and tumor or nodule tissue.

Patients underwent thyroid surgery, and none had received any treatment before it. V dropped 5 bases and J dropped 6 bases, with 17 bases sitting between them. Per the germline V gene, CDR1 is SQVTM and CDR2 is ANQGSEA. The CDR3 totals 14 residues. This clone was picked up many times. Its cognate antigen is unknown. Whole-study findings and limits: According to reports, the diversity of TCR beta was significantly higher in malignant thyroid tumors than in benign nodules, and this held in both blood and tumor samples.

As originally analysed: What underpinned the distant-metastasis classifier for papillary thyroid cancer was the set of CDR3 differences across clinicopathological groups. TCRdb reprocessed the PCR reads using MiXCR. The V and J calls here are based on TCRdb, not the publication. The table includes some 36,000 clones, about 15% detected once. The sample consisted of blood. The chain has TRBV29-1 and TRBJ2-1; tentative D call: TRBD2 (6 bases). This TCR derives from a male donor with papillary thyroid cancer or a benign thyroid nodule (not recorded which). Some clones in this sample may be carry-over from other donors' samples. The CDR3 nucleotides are TGCAGCGTTCCGGGGGTGGGCCGAGGCAATGAGCAGTTCTTC. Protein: CSVPGVGRGNEQFF.